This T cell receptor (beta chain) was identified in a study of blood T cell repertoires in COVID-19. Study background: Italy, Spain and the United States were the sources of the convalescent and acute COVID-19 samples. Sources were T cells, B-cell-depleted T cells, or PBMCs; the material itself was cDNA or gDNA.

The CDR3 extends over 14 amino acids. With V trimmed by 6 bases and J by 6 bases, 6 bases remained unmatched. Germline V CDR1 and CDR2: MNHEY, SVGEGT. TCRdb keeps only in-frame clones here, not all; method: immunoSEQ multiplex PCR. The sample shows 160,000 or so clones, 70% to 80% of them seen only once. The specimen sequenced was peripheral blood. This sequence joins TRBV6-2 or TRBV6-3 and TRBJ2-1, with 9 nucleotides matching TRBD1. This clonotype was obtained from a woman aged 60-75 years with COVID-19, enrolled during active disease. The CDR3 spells CASRPYRGPNEQFF. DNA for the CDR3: TGTGCCAGCAGGCCTTACAGGGGGCCCAATGAGCAGTTCTTC.